This passage covers 7 T cell receptor beta chains from one sample sequenced in a study of cytomegalovirus exposure and HLA in healthy donors. PCR involved 60 Vbeta and 13 Jbeta primers. Sequenced by immunoSEQ multiplex PCR; TCRdb stores in-frame clones only, minus some. The repertoire includes about 270,000 clones, more than 55% of them detected once, and over 2% sits in the top ten. Sequenced input: PBMCs. These receptors all come from a female donor in good health and CMV-seronegative.

CDR3 sequence reads: CASSPTGVSNQPQHF. The CDR3 DNA follows: TGTGCCAGCAGCCCTACAGGGGTGAGCAATCAGCCCCAGCATTTT. The chain links TRBV6-5 to TRBJ1-5; TRBD1 matches 7 bases. This CDR3 is built from 15 residues. J gave up 1 base and V 6 bases, and 6 bases lay outside the gene matches. Germline lookup yields CDR1 MNHEY and CDR2 SVGAGI.

The chain is built from TRBV23-1 and TRBJ1-1; 7 positions match TRBD1. TRBV23-1 counts as an open reading frame of uncertain function. CDR3 length: 15 amino acids. Losses at the gene ends were 4 bases for V and 0 bases for J; bases not matched to a gene: 5. As DNA, the CDR3 is TGCGCCAGCAGTCCGACCGGGACAGTGAACACTGAAGCTTTCTTT. Amino acids: CASSPTGTVNTEAFF.

This clone was seen more than once but under ten times. The chain uses TRBV5-8 and TRBJ1-1, with D possibly TRBD1 on 6 matching bases. Germline lookup yields CDR1 SGHTS and CDR2 YDEGEE. The CDR3 has 14 residues. V lost 2 bases to trimming and J lost 1 base, with 9 bases between them. The chain's CDR3 is CASSLGRGNTEAFF. DNA for the CDR3: TGTGCCAGCAGCTTAGGCAGGGGGAACACTGAAGCTTTCTTT. Full variable domain (outside the CDR3, taken from reference TRBV5-8 and TRBJ1-1): EAGVTQSPTHLIKTRGQQATLRCSPISGHTSVYWYQQALGLGLQFLLWYDEGEERNRGNFPPRFSGRQFPNYSSELNVNALELEDSALYLCASSLGRGNTEAFFGQGTRLTVV.

The CDR3, as DNA: TGTGCCAGTAGTATAGATCTGAGGGGGCCGGCCAATGAGCAGTTCTTC. Protein sequence: CASSIDLRGPANEQFF. The chain couples TRBV19 to TRBJ2-1, with 7 bases matching TRBD1. The CDR3 is 16 residues long. Germline values: CDR1 LNHDA, CDR2 SQIVND (reference sequence). Trimming at V came to 0 bases and at J to 6 bases, leaving 8 bases not matched to a gene.

The chain is built from TRBV5-1 and TRBJ2-5, with 8 bases fitting TRBD2. V shed 0 bases, J shed 5 bases, and the junction held 9 bases outside the gene matches. The CDR3 spans 16 residues. The V gene's germline CDR1 is SGHRS and CDR2 YFSETQ. The CDR3 coding sequence is TGCGCCAGCAGCTTGGATTTGGCTAGCGGGCCCGAGACCCAGTACTTC. Its translation is CASSLDLASGPETQYF. The complete variable domain, with remaining parts taken from reference TRBV5-1 and TRBJ2-5, reads KAGVTQTPRYLIKTRGQQVTLSCSPISGHRSVSWYQQTPGQGLQFLFEYFSETQRNKGNFPGRFSGRQFSNSRSEMNVSTLELGDSALYLCASSLDLASGPETQYFGPGTRLLVL.

The chain joins TRBV5-6 to TRBJ2-5; 9 nucleotides match TRBD2. CDR3 length: 16 residues. Germline lookup yields CDR1 SGHDT and CDR2 YYEEEE. The V segment lost 6 bases and the J segment 5 bases; nucleotides outside the gene matches: 14. In DNA form, the CDR3 reads TGTGCCAGCACCGTGTTGTGGTTAGCGGGAGTGGAGACCCAGTACTTC. Translated, it gives CASTVLWLAGVETQYF.

The CDR3 loop reads CASSELRGQETQYF. CDR3 DNA: TGTGCCAGCAGTGAATTGAGGGGGCAAGAGACCCAGTACTTC. The chain carries TRBV6-1 and TRBJ2-5; a weak D match, TRBD1 (6 bases). Germline V gene data show CDR1 as MNHNS and CDR2 as SASEGT. The CDR3 is 14 amino acids. Trimming pared 2 bases from V and 2 bases from J, leaving 9 bases between.